This T cell receptor (beta chain) was observed in a study of T cell responses to AZD1222 COVID-19 vaccine. Generated by immunoSEQ multiplex PCR, the TCRdb table keeps only in-frame clones and is missing some. This table has around 90,000 clones, 70% to 90% appearing once. The CDR3 contains 14 residues. Germline-derived CDR1 and CDR2 are GTSNPN and SVGIG (reference sequence). Trimming removed 5 bases from V and 0 bases from J, with 11 bases in between. This receptor was identified in an adult in good health. The sequences come from peripheral blood, collected on day 0 of AZD1222 vaccination. The chain combines TRBV30 with TRBJ1-3; D unresolved. In DNA form, the CDR3 reads TGTGCCTGGGGCAGGACCAACTCTGGAAACACCATATATTTT. As protein: CAWGRTNSGNTIYF.